A selection of T cell receptor beta chains follows, all from one sample in a study of beta chain features in type 1 diabetes. Generated by immunoSEQ multiplex PCR, the TCRdb table keeps only in-frame clones and is missing some. Altogether 120,000 to 150,000 clones are present, about 51% being singletons, with the ten largest covering 0.42%. The specimen sequenced was Tregs from blood. These receptors were obtained from a man between 18 and 29 years old in good health. CDR3s include the opening cysteine and the closing phenylalanine or tryptophan. A D gene is named only where the DNA matches it firmly. Size is stated for part of the rows, as once, few or many counts, or as a class when the clone is expanded.

CDR3 length,D gene,clone size,J gene,V gene,CDR3 DNA,CDR3 protein
14,TRBD1,.,TRBJ2-3,TRBV19,TGTGCCAGTAGTTACAGGGGGCCGGGAGATACGCAGTATTTT,CASSYRGPGDTQYF
14,.,.,TRBJ2-7,TRBV19,TGTGCCAGTAGTATAAGCAGGGTGGCATACGAGCAGTACTTC,CASSISRVAYEQYF
13,.,.,TRBJ1-1,TRBV29-1,TGCAGCGTTGAGAGGTCGCCGAACACTGAAGCTTTCTTT,CSVERSPNTEAFF
15,TRBD1,.,TRBJ1-1,TRBV2,TGTGCCAGCAGGCTGGACAGGGCCATGAACACTGAAGCTTTCTTT,CASRLDRAMNTEAFF
16,.,.,TRBJ1-2,TRBV5-1,TGCGCCAGCAGCTTGGAGGGACTCTATATTAACTATGGCTACACCTTC,CASSLEGLYINYGYTF
15,.,.,TRBJ2-3,TRBV6-6,TGTGCCAGCAGTTACGGCAGGGTGGACGCAGATACGCAGTATTTT,CASSYGRVDADTQYF
14,.,few,TRBJ1-2,TRBV5-1,TGCGCCAGCAGCCTTTCACAGGGCTACTATGGCTACACCTTC,CASSLSQGYYGYTF
13,.,.,TRBJ1-1,TRBV9,TGTGCCAGCAGCGTACCTGGGAGCACTGAAGCTTTCTTT,CASSVPGSTEAFF
13,.,few,TRBJ2-1,TRBV28,TGTGCCAGCAGTAGGGGTAACTTTAATGAGCAGTTCTTC,CASSRGNFNEQFF
14,.,.,TRBJ1-2,TRBV6-1,TGTGCCAGCAGTGAAGTAGTCCTCGCGGGAGGCTACACCTTC,CASSEVVLAGGYTF
15,.,.,TRBJ1-1,TRBV7-2,TGTGCCAGCAGCGCGAGTTTGATGTTGAACACTGAAGCTTTCTTT,CASSASLMLNTEAFF
15,.,.,TRBJ2-6,TRBV6-5,TGTGCCAGCAGACGACAGACCTCTGGGGCCAACGTCCTGACTTTC,CASRRQTSGANVLTF
14,.,.,TRBJ1-1,TRBV6-1,TGTGCCAGCAGCAAACAGGGATCGGCCACTGAAGCTTTCTTT,CASSKQGSATEAFF
18,TRBD2,.,TRBJ2-3,TRBV7-9,TGTGCCAGCAGCGTACCCGGGACTAGCAGGACTAGCACAGATACGCAGTATTTT,CASSVPGTSRTSTDTQYF
13,.,few,TRBJ1-5,TRBV2,TGTGCCAGCGGATGGACAGTAAATCAGCCCCAGCATTTT,CASGWTVNQPQHF
14,.,few,TRBJ1-1,TRBV7-9,TGTGCCAGCAGCTTAGGGCTAGGGAACACTGAAGCTTTCTTT,CASSLGLGNTEAFF
18,.,few,TRBJ2-6,TRBV19,TGTGCCAGTAGTATTTTAGGCACGGGAAAAACTGGGGCCAACGTCCTGACTTTC,CASSILGTGKTGANVLTF
15,TRBD2,.,TRBJ2-2,TRBV5-1,TGCGCCAGCAGGCTAGCGGGTTCTAACACCGGGGAGCTGTTTTTT,CASRLAGSNTGELFF
13,.,.,TRBJ1-4,TRBV5-1,TGCGCCAGCAGCGTCGGACAGAATGAAAAACTGTTTTTT,CASSVGQNEKLFF
15,.,.,TRBJ2-6,TRBV9,TGTGCCAGCAGCCCCGGAGGCGGACCGCCTCTGGCCCTGACTTTC,CASSPGGGPPLALTF
12,TRBD1,.,TRBJ1-1,TRBV29-1,TGCAGCGCCCAAGGGGGCTACACTGAAGCTTTCTTT,CSAQGGYTEAFF
15,TRBD2,.,TRBJ2-3,TRBV15,TGTGCCACCAGGGGACTAGCGGGGGGGAGAGATACGCAGTATTTT,CATRGLAGGRDTQYF
13,.,few,TRBJ1-1,TRBV7-2,TGTGCCAGCAGCTTCGGGGGAGACACTGAAGCTTTCTTT,CASSFGGDTEAFF
15,.,.,TRBJ2-3,TRBV14,TGTGCCAGCAGCCAAGATCCCTCCTTCACAGATACGCAGTATTTT,CASSQDPSFTDTQYF
16,TRBD1,.,TRBJ2-1,TRBV4-3,TGCGCCAGCAGCCAAGTTCGGGGACAGGGTTACAATGAGCAGTTCTTC,CASSQVRGQGYNEQFF
15,TRBD1,few,TRBJ2-1,TRBV19,TGTGCCAGTAGTATGGGGGACAGGGGCTACAATGAGCAGTTCTTC,CASSMGDRGYNEQFF
16,TRBD1,.,TRBJ1-4,TRBV7-9,TGTGCCAGCAGCCCTAGAAGGACAGGGGGGTACGAAAAACTGTTTTTT,CASSPRRTGGYEKLFF
14,TRBD2,.,TRBJ2-1,TRBV19,TGTGCCAGTATGGCTAGCGGGGGGAACAATGAGCAGTTCTTC,CASMASGGNNEQFF
15,TRBD1,.,TRBJ1-3,TRBV13,TGTGCCAGCAGCCGTACAGGGGGACGCCCCAACACCATATATTTT,CASSRTGGRPNTIYF
14,TRBD2,.,TRBJ2-4,TRBV7-2,TGTGCCAGCAGCTCAGGACTAGTAGGGTACATTCAGTACTTC,CASSSGLVGYIQYF
15,.,.,TRBJ2-3,TRBV10-3,TGTGCCATCAGCACCGGACTGACTGACACAGATACGCAGTATTTT,CAISTGLTDTDTQYF
15,.,once,TRBJ2-5,TRBV30,TGTGCCTGGAGCGCGCAAAGGGGGAGGGGAGAGACCCAGTACTTC,CAWSAQRGRGETQYF
14,TRBD1,.,TRBJ2-3,TRBV7-3,TGTGCCAGCAGCCCGGACAGGGGCACAGATACGCAGTATTTT,CASSPDRGTDTQYF
12,.,.,TRBJ1-1,TRBV14,TGTGCCAGCAGCCAAGGGAGGGTCGCGGCTTTCTTT,CASSQGRVAAFF
14,.,once,TRBJ2-5,TRBV5-1,TGCGCCAGCAGCTTAGGCGTCAACGGGGAGACCCAGTACTTC,CASSLGVNGETQYF
13,.,few,TRBJ2-2,TRBV5-1,TGCGCCAGCAGAACGGGGAACACCGGGGAGCTGTTTTTT,CASRTGNTGELFF
13,TRBD2,.,TRBJ2-1,TRBV18,TGTGCCAGCTCACCACCTTTGGCTAGCGGGATGTTCTTC,CASSPPLASGMFF
14,.,few,TRBJ2-7,TRBV7-2,TGTGCCAGCAGCTTAAGCCGGAGCTCCTACGAGCAGTACTTC,CASSLSRSSYEQYF
15,.,few,TRBJ2-3,TRBV9,TGTGCCAGCAGCGCGATCGGGGTTGGCACAGATACGCAGTATTTT,CASSAIGVGTDTQYF
12,.,.,TRBJ2-7,TRBV28,TGTGCCAGCGCCCCGGGCTCCTACGAGCAGTACTTC,CASAPGSYEQYF
14,.,.,TRBJ1-4,TRBV7-2,TGTGCCAGCAGCCTCCTAGGGGGTCAAGAAAAACTGTTTTTT,CASSLLGGQEKLFF
14,.,.,TRBJ2-5,TRBV7-8,TGTGCCAGCAGCTGGGGGCCTCCGGGAGAGACCCAGTACTTC,CASSWGPPGETQYF
12,.,.,TRBJ1-2,TRBV19,TGTGCCAGTAGGACAGACAACTATGGCTACACCTTC,CASRTDNYGYTF
17,.,.,TRBJ2-2,TRBV7-9,TGTGCCAGCGGAACCCGGGCCGGGACTTCGGCCACCGGGGAGCTGTTTTTT,CASGTRAGTSATGELFF